The 23 T cell receptor beta chains reported below all come from one sample, sequenced in a study of control samples from healthy donors and cancer patients (dated by TCRdb to the early 2020s). To prepare the library, the immunoSEQ multiplex PCR assay was applied. TCRdb took this table from immuneACCESS and kept in-frame rearrangements with V and J called. Such tables lack part of the clones; where checked against another copy, unresolved V genes explain under half of the gap, and the rest is unexplained. This sample gives around 250,000 clones in total; roughly 87% of them show up just once. The ten largest clones represent roughly 13% of the sample. Sequencing was performed on PBMCs. The receptor source for this set is a woman between 55 and 75 years old with lung cancer.

The table lists this clone with a few counts. The chain uses TRBV29-1 and TRBJ1-2; 7 bases agree with TRBD1. Germline CDR1 and CDR2: SQVTM and ANQGSEA. The V gene end was trimmed by 1 base and the J gene end by 7 bases; junction bases not matched to a gene: 6. This CDR3 region has 13 residues. CDR3 DNA sequence: TGCAGCGTTGAAGCCAGGGGGAGGCTTGGCTACACCTTC. It translates to CSVEARGRLGYTF.

As regards this clone: The junction does not match germline at one end; this may be a read error. The V gene is TRBV5-5, the J gene TRBJ1-6, with D hard to call. Germline CDR1 is SGHKS and CDR2 is YYEKEE (reference sequence). The CDR3 is made up of 14 amino acids. The CDR3 coding sequence is TGTGCCAGCAGCTTGGAGAGCTATAATTCGCCCCTCCACTTT. This sequence encodes CASSLESYNSPLHF.

This clone was detected a few times. This chain joins TRBV19 and TRBJ2-1, with 8 bases that match TRBD1. This CDR3 has 15 amino acids. Germline CDR1 is LNHDA and CDR2 is SQIVND (reference sequence). The ends lost 4 bases at V and 2 bases at J; junction bases unmatched: 4. The chain's CDR3 is CASSTWDRPYNEQFF. The CDR3 DNA is TGTGCCAGTAGTACGTGGGACAGGCCCTACAATGAGCAGTTCTTC.

The chain recombines TRBV2 with TRBJ2-5; D remains unclear. The CDR3 loop spans 13 amino acids. V lost 4 bases to trimming and J lost 5 bases, with 11 bases between them. CDR1 SNHLY and CDR2 FYNNEI come from the germline V gene. The CDR3 DNA sequence: TGTGCCAGCAGTGTGAACGGTAGGGAGACCCAGTACTTC. Its translation is CASSVNGRETQYF.

The chain recombines TRBV18 with TRBJ2-1; 9 bases map to TRBD2. Trimming removed 4 bases from V and 5 bases from J; junction bases left unmatched: 3. The length of the CDR3 is 14 residues. Germline CDR1 and CDR2: KGHSH and LQKENI. The CDR3 coding sequence is TGTGCCAGCTCACTCGCTAGCGGGGACAATGAGCAGTTCTTC. It specifies CASSLASGDNEQFF.

The CDR3 DNA reads TGTGCCAGCAGTTACCAGAGGGCGGTCGGCCAAGATACGCAGTATTTT. Translating it yields CASSYQRAVGQDTQYF. The rearrangement links TRBV6-6 to TRBJ2-3; TRBD2 is a possible D gene (5 bases). The CDR3 is made up of 16 amino acids. V lost 2 bases and J 5 bases, leaving 17 bases between the germline ends. Germline-derived CDR1 and CDR2 are MNHNY and SVGAGI (reference sequence).

This rearrangement joins TRBV28 to TRBJ2-7; 9 nucleotides align to TRBD1. CDR1 is MDHEN and CDR2 is SYDVKM in the germline V gene. J was trimmed by 1 base and V by 7 bases; bases with no gene match: 5. The CDR3 has 14 residues. The CDR3 sequence is CASTSGTGSYEQYF. CDR3 DNA: TGTGCCAGCACCTCCGGGACAGGGTCCTACGAGCAGTACTTC.

The rearrangement links TRBV3-1 (or the pseudogene TRBV3-2) to TRBJ2-2; unclear D gene. The germline gives CDR1 LGHDT, CDR2 YNNKEL (reference sequence). The CDR3 consists of 14 residues. The V end lost 6 bases, the J end lost 4 bases, and 12 bases lay between the germline ends. The CDR3 nucleotides read TGTGCCAGCAGAGTTCACGGAGCCACCGGGGAGCTGTTTTTT. This translates into CASRVHGATGELFF.

The chain links TRBV7-9 to TRBJ1-1; D possibly corresponds to TRBD1 (5 bases). This CDR3 has 13 amino acids. With 3 bases removed from V and 11 bases from J, the gap between germline ends came to 16 bases. CDR1 is SEHNR, CDR2 FQNEAQ, per germline (reference sequence). CDR3 DNA: TGTGCCAGCAGCTTCGGGGACTCTGGACGGGCTTTCTTT. Translation: CASSFGDSGRAFF.

The chain carries TRBV5-1 and TRBJ2-1; D gene unclear. The CDR3 covers 14 residues. CDR1 is SGHRS, CDR2 YFSETQ, per germline. The V gene lost 2 bases and the J gene lost 8 bases, with 14 bases spanning the gap. The CDR3 DNA reads TGCGCCAGCAGCTTAATGGCGGCTTGGGATGAGCAGTTCTTC. Amino acid sequence: CASSLMAAWDEQFF.

This clone occurred once. Within the sample, other DNA sequences also encode this same CDR3. The V call is TRBV6-5, the J call TRBJ2-5; 8 bases match TRBD1. Trimming cost V 5 bases and J 5 bases; bases outside gene matches: 4. There are 13 residues in the CDR3. Germline V lookup: CDR1 MNHEY, CDR2 SVGAGI. DNA of the CDR3: TGTGCCAGCAGTAGGACAGGGCTGGAGACCCAGTACTTC. Its protein product is CASSRTGLETQYF.

The CDR3 sequence is CASKGHSAGPGNTIYF. CDR3 sequence (DNA): TGTGCCAGCAAGGGTCACTCAGCAGGTCCCGGAAACACCATATATTTT. V and J are TRBV2 and TRBJ1-3; D is ambiguous. The germline V and J ends were trimmed by 7 bases and 4 bases, with 20 bases remaining between them. This CDR3 comprises 16 residues. Germline V gives CDR1 SNHLY, CDR2 FYNNEI.

The chain couples TRBV29-1 to TRBJ1-1; tentative D call: TRBD1 (5 bases). Germline V gives CDR1 SQVTM, CDR2 ANQGSEA. The CDR3 is 13 amino acids. CDR3 DNA sequence: TGCAGTGGCCAGGAGGGGACCAACACTGAAGCTTTCTTT. This gives the protein CSGQEGTNTEAFF.

This clone was found a few times. The chain joins TRBV28 to TRBJ2-7, with D possibly matching TRBD2 (6 bases). Germline assignment: CDR1 MDHEN and CDR2 SYDVKM. Trimming removed 6 bases at V and 4 bases at J, with 16 bases between. This CDR3 has 14 amino acids. CDR3 amino acids: CASRRAEGPYEQYF. The DNA of the CDR3 is TGTGCCAGCAGGCGAGCGGAGGGGCCATACGAGCAGTACTTC.

This sequence joins TRBV5-1 and TRBJ2-3, with 10 bases aligning to TRBD2. V was pared by 6 bases and J by 2 bases, with 9 bases of the junction left unmatched. The CDR3 is 16 residues long. The germline CDR1 and CDR2 sequences are SGHRS and YFSETQ. CDR3 nucleotide sequence: TGCGCCAGCACCCTTTTAGCGGGGGGACCCACAGATACGCAGTATTTT. Protein sequence: CASTLLAGGPTDTQYF.

This chain links TRBV3-1 (or the pseudogene TRBV3-2) with TRBJ2-2; D remains unclear. V was pared by 0 bases and J by 9 bases, with 8 bases between. Germline CDR1 is LGHDT and CDR2 is YNNKEL (reference sequence). The CDR3 is made up of 13 amino acids. CDR3 in DNA: TGTGCCAGCAGCCAAGACGTTTTTAGGGAGCTGTTTTTT. Protein: CASSQDVFRELFF.

The gene calls are TRBV2 and TRBJ1-1; a weak D match, TRBD1 (6 bases). Deletions cut 10 bases from V and 2 bases from J, with 14 bases between. The CDR3 has 13 amino acids. The germline V gene encodes CDR1 SNHLY and CDR2 FYNNEI. Here the CDR3 DNA reads TGTGCCACCAAGGGGGAATTAAACACTGAAGCTTTCTTT. This sequence encodes CATKGELNTEAFF.

This clone came up once. The genes are TRBV28 and TRBJ1-5; possibly TRBD1 for D (6 bases). V lost 5 bases and J lost 3, with 11 bases in between. CDR1 and CDR2 from the germline V gene are MDHEN and SYDVKM. The CDR3 is made up of 14 amino acids. The CDR3 nucleotides read TGTGCCAGCAGTCCTCAGGGGCTCAATCAGCCCCAGCATTTT. As protein: CASSPQGLNQPQHF.

The chain couples TRBV19 to TRBJ1-1; D uncertain. The V gene's germline CDR1 is LNHDA and CDR2 SQIVND (reference sequence). Trimming took 4 bases from V and 9 from J, leaving 9 bases between them. The CDR3 loop spans 11 amino acids. CDR3 sequence: CASSTPLKAFF. The DNA for the CDR3 is TGTGCCAGTAGTACCCCCCTGAAAGCTTTCTTT.

The V call is TRBV6-2 or TRBV6-3, the J call TRBJ1-2, with D unclear. V was cut by 5 bases and J by 1 base, with 8 bases left in between. CDR3 length: 13 amino acids. The germline V gene has CDR1 MNHEY and CDR2 SVGEGT. The CDR3 loop is CASSPTHNYGYTF. CDR3 nucleotide sequence: TGTGCCAGCAGTCCGACACATAACTATGGCTACACCTTC.

J is TRBJ2-2 and V is TRBV7-8, with D unresolved. Trimming took 4 bases from V and 2 from J, leaving 14 bases between them. The CDR3 is made up of 16 amino acids. Germline values: CDR1 SGHVS, CDR2 FQNEAQ. CDR3 amino acids: CASSSLRLLNTGELFF. The DNA of the CDR3 is TGTGCCAGCAGCTCCCTTAGATTACTAAACACCGGGGAGCTGTTTTTT.

V usage is TRBV5-1 and J usage is TRBJ1-6; D is undetermined. Germline V CDR1 and CDR2: SGHRS, YFSETQ. The CDR3 runs to 15 residues. V lost 3 bases and J lost 2, with 9 bases in between. The CDR3 region has the DNA TGCGCCAGCAGCTCGAGGGAGACCTATAATTCACCCCTCCACTTT. It translates to CASSSRETYNSPLHF.

The V call is TRBV18, the J call TRBJ2-7; weak D call: TRBD2 (6 bases). The CDR3 consists of 14 residues. CDR1 is KGHSH, CDR2 LQKENI, per germline. Trimming took 4 bases from V and 3 from J, leaving 13 bases between them. The CDR3 loop is CASSRAGTSYEQYF. CDR3 DNA sequence: TGTGCCAGCTCACGCGCGGGGACGAGCTACGAGCAGTACTTC. Drawing the rest from reference TRBV18 and TRBJ2-7, the complete variable domain is NAGVMQNPRHLVRRRGQEARLRCSPMKGHSHVYWYRQLPEEGLKFMVYLQKENIIDESGMPKERFSAEFPKEGPSILRIQQVVRGDSAAYFCASSRAGTSYEQYFGPGTRLTVT.